This T cell receptor beta chain appears in the sequencing data of a study of blood T cells in healthy people across ages. Between the trimmed V and J ends, which lost 6 bases and 5 bases, there was a span of 22 bases. This CDR3 is 16 amino acids long. A second PCR, run for roughly 6 to 11 cycles, used a sample-barcoded 5' primer plus a J-beta primer mix. TCRdb redid the calling of the 5' RACE reads with MiXCR, one entry per CDR3 protein. The sample holds more than 650,000 distinct CDR3 sequences; 22% are singletons and the top ten take around 22%. The chain recombines TRBV12-3 or TRBV12-4 with TRBJ1-2; no clear D. The source of this sequence is a man between 65 and 79 years old in good health. The specimen sequenced was blood. The CDR3 region has the DNA TGTGCCAGCAGATACTCCCTTTGGGCCAGCCCATATGGCTACACCTTC. Amino acid sequence: CASRYSLWASPYGYTF.